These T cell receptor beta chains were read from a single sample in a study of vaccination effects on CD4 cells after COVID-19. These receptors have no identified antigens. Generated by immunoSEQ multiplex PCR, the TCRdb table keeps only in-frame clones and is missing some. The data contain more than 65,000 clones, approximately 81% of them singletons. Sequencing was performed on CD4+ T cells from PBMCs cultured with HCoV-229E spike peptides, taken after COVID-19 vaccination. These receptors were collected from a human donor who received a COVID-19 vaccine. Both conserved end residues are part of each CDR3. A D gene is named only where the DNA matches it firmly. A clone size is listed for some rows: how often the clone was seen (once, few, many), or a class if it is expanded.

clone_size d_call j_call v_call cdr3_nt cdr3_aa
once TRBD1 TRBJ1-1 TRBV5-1 TGCGCCAGCAGCTTGAGACAGGGGGTGCTGAACACTGAAGCTTTCTTT CASSLRQGVLNTEAFF
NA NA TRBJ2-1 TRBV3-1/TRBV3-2 TGTGCCAGCAGCGAAGCGGAACTCTCCTACAATGAGCAGTTCTTC CASSEAELSYNEQFF
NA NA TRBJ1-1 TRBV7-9 TGTGCCAGCAGCTTTTCATTCCAGAACACTGAAGCTTTCTTT CASSFSFQNTEAFF
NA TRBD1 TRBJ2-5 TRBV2 TGTGCCAGCAGGGACAGGGGGCCGGAGACCCAGTACTTC CASRDRGPETQYF
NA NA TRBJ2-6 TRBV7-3 TGTGCCAGCAGCCCCACTGGGGGGGCTGGGGGGGCCAACGTCCTGACTTTC CASSPTGGAGGANVLTF
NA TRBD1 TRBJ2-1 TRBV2 TGTGCCAGCAAGGCAGGACAGGGTCACAATGAGCAGTTCTTC CASKAGQGHNEQFF
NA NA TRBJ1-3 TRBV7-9 TGTGCCAGCAGCACGACCAGTCGGGGACCCTCTGGAAACACCATATATTTT CASSTTSRGPSGNTIYF
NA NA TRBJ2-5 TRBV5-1 TGCGCCAGCAGCTTACTAGTCGGGTCCGAGACCCAGTACTTC CASSLLVGSETQYF
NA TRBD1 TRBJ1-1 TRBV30 TGTGCCTGGAGCCGACCCGGACAGGGATATACTGAAGCTTTCTTT CAWSRPGQGYTEAFF
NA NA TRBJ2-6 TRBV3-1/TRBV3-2 TGTGCCAGCAGCCAAGATTCTGGAGGCTCTGGGGCCAACGTCCTGACTTTC CASSQDSGGSGANVLTF